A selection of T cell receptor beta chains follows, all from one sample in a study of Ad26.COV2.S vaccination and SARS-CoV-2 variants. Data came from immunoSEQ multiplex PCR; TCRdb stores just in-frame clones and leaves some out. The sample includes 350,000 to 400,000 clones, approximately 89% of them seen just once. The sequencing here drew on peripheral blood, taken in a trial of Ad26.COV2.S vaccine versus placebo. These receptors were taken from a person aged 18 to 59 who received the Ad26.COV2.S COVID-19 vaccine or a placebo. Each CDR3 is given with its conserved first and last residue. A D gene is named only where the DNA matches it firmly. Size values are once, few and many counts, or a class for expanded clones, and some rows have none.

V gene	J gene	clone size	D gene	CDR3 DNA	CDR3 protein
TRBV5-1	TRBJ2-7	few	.	TGCGCCAGCAGTTGGACCCTAGACTCCTACGAGCAGTACTTC	CASSWTLDSYEQYF
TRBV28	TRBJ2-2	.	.	TGTGCCAGCAGTTTCCCCCGGGGCTCTGGGAACACCGGGGAGCTGTTTTTT	CASSFPRGSGNTGELFF
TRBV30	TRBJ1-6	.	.	TGTGCCTGGAGTGTACCGGTAAATTCACCCCTCCACTTT	CAWSVPVNSPLHF
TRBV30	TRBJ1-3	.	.	TGTGCCTGGAGTGAGACAGCCTCTGGAAACACCATATATTTT	CAWSETASGNTIYF
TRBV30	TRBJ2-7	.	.	TGTGCCTGGACCGGGTCCCCCTACGAGCAGTACTTC	CAWTGSPYEQYF
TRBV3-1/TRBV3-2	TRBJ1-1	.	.	TGTGCCAGCAGCCAAGATTTGGCTTGGAACACTGAAGCTTTCTTT	CASSQDLAWNTEAFF
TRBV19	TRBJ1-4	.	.	TGTGCCAGTGAAGGAACAACTAATGAAAAACTGTTTTTT	CASEGTTNEKLFF
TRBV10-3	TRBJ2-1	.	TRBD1	TGTGCCATCAGTGGTGGGGACAGGGGGCTAAATGAGCAGTTCTTC	CAISGGDRGLNEQFF
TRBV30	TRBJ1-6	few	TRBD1	TGTGCCTCGACAGGGGCCTATAATTCACCCCTCCACTTT	CASTGAYNSPLHF
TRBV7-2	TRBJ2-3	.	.	TGTGCCAGCAGCCCTACCCGGGATCTAAAAAGGAATTCGCAGTATTTT	CASSPTRDLKRNSQYF
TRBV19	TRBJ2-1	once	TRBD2	TGTGCCAGTAGTATATTACAGGGACTAGGCGTCATCAATGAGCAGTTCTTC	CASSILQGLGVINEQFF
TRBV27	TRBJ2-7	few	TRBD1	TGTGCCAGCAGTCCCCGTTGGGGACAGGTCCTTACCTACGAGCAGTACTTC	CASSPRWGQVLTYEQYF
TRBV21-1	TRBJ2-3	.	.	TGTGCCAGCAGAGACACAGATACGCAGTATTTT	CASRDTDTQYF
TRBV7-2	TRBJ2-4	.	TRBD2	TGTGCCAGCAGCTTAGGGGAAGGACTAGCGGGCGGGGACATTCAGTACTTC	CASSLGEGLAGGDIQYF
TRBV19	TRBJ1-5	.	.	TGTGCCAGGGGCAAAAATCAGCCCCAGCATTTT	CARGKNQPQHF
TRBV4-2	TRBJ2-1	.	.	TGTGCCAGCAGCGCCCATAGCGGTCCCTACAATGAGCAGTTCTTC	CASSAHSGPYNEQFF
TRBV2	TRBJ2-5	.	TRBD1	TGTGCCAGCAGAGCCGGTCGAACAGGGGAAGAGACCCAGTACTTC	CASRAGRTGEETQYF
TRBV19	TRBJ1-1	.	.	TGTGCCAGTAGTAGGGTCCGGAACACTGAAGCTTTCTTT	CASSRVRNTEAFF
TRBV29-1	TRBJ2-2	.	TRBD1	TGCAGCTACCTGGGACAGGGGGCCGGGGAGCTGTTTTTT	CSYLGQGAGELFF
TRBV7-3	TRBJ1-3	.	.	TGTGCCAGCAGTCACCCGGGTGGAAACACCATATATTTT	CASSHPGGNTIYF
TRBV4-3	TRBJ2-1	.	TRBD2	TGCGCCAGCAGCCAAGAGACTAGCGGTCTCTCCTACAATGAGCAGTTCTTC	CASSQETSGLSYNEQFF
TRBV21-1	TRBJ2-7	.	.	TGTGCCAGCAGCAACGTGTGGTCATACGAGCAGTACTTC	CASSNVWSYEQYF
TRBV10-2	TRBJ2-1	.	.	TGCGCCAGTCCTCCCGTGGTCACCTACAATGAGCAGTTCTTC	CASPPVVTYNEQFF
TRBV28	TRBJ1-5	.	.	TGTGCCAGCAGCCCCAGGGGACTCCAGAATAGCAATCAGCCCCAGCATTTT	CASSPRGLQNSNQPQHF
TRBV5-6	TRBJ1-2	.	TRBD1	TGTGCCAGCAGCTTGGTACAGGGGGGCTATGGCTACACCTTC	CASSLVQGGYGYTF
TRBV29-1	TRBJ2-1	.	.	TGCAGCATGAGTCTGAGCAATGAGCAGTTCTTC	CSMSLSNEQFF
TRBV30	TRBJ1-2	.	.	TGTGCCTGGAGTCCCGGGTCCTACGGCTACACCTTC	CAWSPGSYGYTF
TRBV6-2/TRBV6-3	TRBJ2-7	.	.	TGTGCCAGCAGTTACGGGCCGATGCAGGTCTACGAGCAGTACTTC	CASSYGPMQVYEQYF
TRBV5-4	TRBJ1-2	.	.	TGTGCCAGCAGCTTGGGGACAGCGGGGGATGGCTACACCTTC	CASSLGTAGDGYTF
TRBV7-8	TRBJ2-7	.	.	TGTGCCAGCAGCTTATCTACAGCGCCGACTTACGAGCAGTACTTC	CASSLSTAPTYEQYF
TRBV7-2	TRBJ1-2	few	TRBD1	TGTGCCAGCAGCTTAGCCCAGGCGACAGGGAGAGGCTACACCTTC	CASSLAQATGRGYTF
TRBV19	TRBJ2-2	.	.	TGTGCCAGTAGTATAGGACGGCAGGGTAACGGGGAGCTGTTTTTT	CASSIGRQGNGELFF
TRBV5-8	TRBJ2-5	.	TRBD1	TGTGCCAGCGGCAGGGGGTTAATTGGAGAGACCCAGTACTTC	CASGRGLIGETQYF
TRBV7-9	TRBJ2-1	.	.	TGTGCCAGCAGCCTACAGGGAAATGAGCAGTTCTTC	CASSLQGNEQFF
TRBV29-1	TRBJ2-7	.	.	TGCAGCGTACGAACAGTTTCCTACGAGCAGTACTTC	CSVRTVSYEQYF
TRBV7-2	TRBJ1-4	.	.	TGTGCCAGCAGCCCAGACAGGAAGAATGAAAAACTGTTTTTT	CASSPDRKNEKLFF
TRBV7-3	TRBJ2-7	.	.	TGTGCCAGCAGCCCATCCCCCCCCGAAGTGGTTTGGCACGAGCAGTACTTC	CASSPSPPEVVWHEQYF
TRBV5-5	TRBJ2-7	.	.	TGTGCCAGCAGTACTACCAGGGGTGCGCGCGACGAGCAGTACTTC	CASSTTRGARDEQYF
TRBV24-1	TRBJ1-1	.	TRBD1	TGTGCCACCAAGGGACAGGGTCACACTGAAGCTTTCTTT	CATKGQGHTEAFF
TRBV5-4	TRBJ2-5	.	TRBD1	TGTGCCGCATCCGGGACAGGGATGGGAGAGACCCAGTACTTC	CAASGTGMGETQYF
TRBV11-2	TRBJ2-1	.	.	TGTGCCAGCAGCTTAGTCGGCGTGGGGGGGCTAAAGGGTTATGAGCAGTTCTTC	CASSLVGVGGLKGYEQFF
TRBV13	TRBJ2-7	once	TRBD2	TGTGCCAGCAGCCGACCGAGTAGCGGGAGAAACGAGCAGTACTTC	CASSRPSSGRNEQYF